This TCR beta chain was sequenced in a study of long-term antiretroviral therapy in people with HIV. Study conclusions and caveats: Repertoires in HIV (unlike those of controls) had narrower CDR3 length ranges.

Sequencing used immunoSEQ v3.0 at survey level. Data came from immunoSEQ multiplex PCR; TCRdb stores just in-frame clones and leaves some out. Among 20,000 to 25,000 clones listed, roughly 85% were seen once. To note about this clone: The antigen remains undetermined.

Germline CDR1 is SEHNR and CDR2 is FQNEAQ (reference sequence). CDR3 length equals 16 residues. The ends lost 6 bases at V and 3 bases at J; junction bases unmatched: 10. V is TRBV7-9 and J is TRBJ2-7, with 11 bases aligning to TRBD1. Sequencing was performed on unsorted PBMCs, taken 1.2 years after starting antiretroviral therapy. This TCR was sampled from a woman aged 40 to 55 with HIV. CDR3 protein: CASSPPTGTGGYEQYF. CDR3 DNA: TGTGCCAGCAGTCCCCCGACCGGGACAGGGGGCTACGAGCAGTACTTC.